The 25 T cell receptor beta chains below were found in one sample sequenced in a study of OX40 agonist ivuxolimab in advanced cancers. The data were produced by immunoSEQ multiplex PCR, yet TCRdb's version contains in-frame clones alone and is incomplete. Among about 47,000 clones listed, roughly 84% were seen once. The material was CD4+ or CD8+ T cells sorted from blood, obtained in a trial of the OX40 agonist ivuxolimab. These TCRs come from an adult with an advanced solid tumor such as melanoma, head and neck, liver or kidney cancer.

V gene TRBV4-3 combines with J gene TRBJ2-1; D is unclear. Trimming left V 1 base short and J 7 bases short, with 14 bases between. Germline V CDR1 and CDR2: LGHNA, YSLEER. This CDR3 is built from 15 residues. Here the CDR3 reads CASSQGRSFGNEQFF. The CDR3, as DNA: TGCGCCAGCAGCCAAGGAAGGAGCTTCGGGAATGAGCAGTTCTTC.

The genes are TRBV28 and TRBJ2-6; perhaps TRBD1 as D (6 bases). The germline V gene encodes CDR1 MDHEN and CDR2 SYDVKM. The length of the CDR3 is 14 residues. Deletions cut 6 bases from V and 2 bases from J, with 8 bases between. The CDR3 sequence is CASSPGAGANVLTF. CDR3 in DNA: TGTGCCAGCAGCCCAGGGGCTGGGGCCAACGTCCTGACTTTC.

This clone was seen only a few times. J is TRBJ2-7 and V is TRBV6-1; 7 bases line up with TRBD1. The CDR3 is made up of 15 amino acids. Germline V gene lookup returns CDR1 MNHNS and CDR2 SASEGT. The V gene end was trimmed by 6 bases and the J gene end by 0 bases; junction bases not matched to a gene: 8. The DNA for the CDR3 is TGTGCCAGCAGCATAGAGGGGGCGGGCTCCTACGAGCAGTACTTC. Its translation: CASSIEGAGSYEQYF.

The rearrangement links TRBV7-9 to TRBJ2-5; D is ambiguous. Germline values: CDR1 SEHNR, CDR2 FQNEAQ (reference sequence). The CDR3 consists of 12 residues. V was pared by 8 bases and J by 2 bases, with 9 bases between. This chain's CDR3 is CASVQPQETQYF. The CDR3 DNA sequence: TGTGCCAGCGTTCAGCCTCAAGAGACCCAGTACTTC. Complete variable domain (other parts from reference TRBV7-9 and TRBJ2-5): DTGVSQNPRHKITKRGQNVTFRCDPISEHNRLYWYRQTLGQGPEFLTYFQNEAQLEKSRLLSDRFSAERPKGSFSTLEIQRTEQGDSAMYLCASVQPQETQYFGPGTRLLVL.

This clone has a handful of counts. The V and J genes are TRBV27 and TRBJ1-1; D possibly corresponds to TRBD1 (5 bases). V dropped 5 bases and J dropped 1 base, with 8 bases sitting between them. Germline V gene sequence: CDR1 MNHEY, CDR2 SMNVEV (reference sequence). The CDR3 runs to 13 residues. CDR3 residues: CASSIGTNTEAFF. The CDR3 DNA is TGTGCCAGCAGTATAGGGACGAACACTGAAGCTTTCTTT.

This sequence joins TRBV28 and TRBJ1-4; D uncertain. Per the germline V gene, CDR1 is MDHEN and CDR2 is SYDVKM. Trimming left V 3 bases short and J 0 bases short, with 14 bases between. There are 17 residues in the CDR3. The CDR3 coding sequence is TGTGCCAGCAGTTTTTTCCACGGAGATTCAACTAATGAAAAACTGTTTTTT. Residues: CASSFFHGDSTNEKLFF.

V usage is TRBV27 and J usage is TRBJ2-1; 7 bases match TRBD1. V was clipped by 7 bases and J by 0 bases; unmatched bases: 6. The CDR3 length is 15 residues. The V gene's germline CDR1 is MNHEY and CDR2 SMNVEV (reference sequence). The CDR3 protein is CASMSRGTSYNEQFF. In DNA, the CDR3 is TGTGCCAGCATGAGCAGGGGGACCTCCTACAATGAGCAGTTCTTC.

This clone was counted once. This sequence joins TRBV7-6 and TRBJ2-5; 8 bases match TRBD2. The V segment lost 3 bases and the J segment 4 bases; nucleotides outside the gene matches: 4. Germline V gene data show CDR1 as SGHVS and CDR2 as FNYEAQ. The CDR3 covers 14 residues. The chain's CDR3 is CASSLGLVSETQYF. CDR3 nucleotides: TGTGCCAGCAGCTTGGGACTAGTTTCAGAGACCCAGTACTTC.

The gene calls are TRBV25-1 and TRBJ1-6, with D unclear. The CDR3 runs to 12 residues. CDR1 MGHDK and CDR2 SYGVNS come from the germline V gene. The V and J ends lost 3 bases and 7 bases respectively, with 4 bases between them. The CDR3 reads CASSDINSPLHF. CDR3 DNA: TGTGCCAGCAGTGACATCAATTCACCCCTCCACTTT.

This chain connects TRBV6-1 to TRBJ2-7, with TRBD2 matching 8 bases. CDR1 and CDR2 from the germline V gene are MNHNS and SASEGT. V was pared by 5 bases and J by 1 base, with 4 bases of the junction left unmatched. The CDR3 is 14 residues long. The CDR3 sequence: CASSPERESYEQYF. In DNA, the CDR3 is TGTGCCAGCAGTCCCGAGCGGGAGTCCTACGAGCAGTACTTC.

V usage is TRBV9 and J usage is TRBJ1-2; 7 bases are shared with TRBD1. The V and J ends lost 4 bases and 3 bases, in that order; junction bases with no gene match: 12. Germline V gene sequence: CDR1 SGDLS, CDR2 YYNGEE. The CDR3 runs 16 residues. This CDR3 is CASSPPGQEGHYGYTF. The CDR3 region has the DNA TGTGCCAGCAGCCCCCCCGGACAGGAGGGCCACTATGGCTACACCTTC.

This clone has only a few counts. The chain has TRBV5-6 and TRBJ1-6, with a weak D call TRBD1 (6 bases). V was clipped by 4 bases and J by 2 bases, with 10 bases between them. The CDR3 consists of 15 residues. CDR1 SGHDT and CDR2 YYEEEE come from the germline V gene. Here the CDR3 reads CASSLGTPYNSPLHF. In nucleotides, the CDR3 is TGTGCCAGCAGCCTCGGGACACCCTATAATTCACCCCTCCACTTT.

The J gene is TRBJ1-1, the V gene TRBV27; no clear D. Between the trimmed V and J ends, which lost 5 bases and 3 bases, there was a span of 16 bases. In germline, CDR1 is MNHEY, CDR2 SMNVEV (reference sequence). The CDR3 runs to 15 residues. The CDR3 region is CASSPSGNPYTEAFF. Written as DNA, the CDR3 is TGTGCCAGCAGTCCATCCGGGAACCCATACACTGAAGCTTTCTTT.

V is TRBV27 and J is TRBJ2-7; D may be TRBD2 (7 bases). The CDR3 runs 15 residues. The ends were cut back, 7 bases at V and 0 bases at J, with 16 bases in the middle. In germline, CDR1 is MNHEY, CDR2 SMNVEV (reference sequence). The CDR3 bases are TGTGCCAGCATGGGGGGGGCCCGCAGCTCCTACGAGCAGTACTTC. Its translation is CASMGGARSSYEQYF.

This chain joins TRBV13 and TRBJ2-5; no clear D gene. The V gene's germline CDR1 is PRHDT and CDR2 FYEKMQ (reference sequence). CDR3 length: 11 residues. V shed 6 bases and J shed 5 bases, with 7 bases lying between them. CDR3 region: CASSLTETQYF. The CDR3, as DNA: TGTGCCAGCAGTTTAACCGAGACCCAGTACTTC.

The chain employs TRBV7-6 and TRBJ2-3; 7 bases fit TRBD1. CDR3 length: 14 amino acids. V lost 5 bases and J lost 3; bases outside the gene matches: 5. Germline CDR1 SGHVS, CDR2 FNYEAQ. DNA of the CDR3: TGTGCCAGCAGCGAAACAGGGGAAACAGATACGCAGTATTTT. It yields the protein CASSETGETDTQYF. The full variable domain, in which reference TRBV7-6 and TRBJ2-3 provide the parts outside the CDR3, is GAGVSQSPRYKVTKRGQDVALRCDPISGHVSLYWYRQALGQGPEFLTYFNYEAQQDKSGLPNDRFSAERPEGSISTLTIQRTEQRDSAMYRCASSETGETDTQYFGPGTRLTVL.

Concerning this clone itself: One end of the junction does not line up with germline, which may come from a read error. The CDR3 protein is CASSQGRGASYEQYF. CDR3 DNA: TGCGCCAGCAGCCAAGGCAGGGGGGCCTCCTACGAGCAGTACTTC. J is TRBJ2-7 and V is TRBV5-4, with a weak D call TRBD1 (7 bases). The germline gives CDR1 SGHNT, CDR2 YYREEE (reference sequence). The CDR3 covers 15 residues.

This clone was found a few times. The gene calls are TRBV4-2 and TRBJ2-7, with a possible D match to TRBD1 (6 bases). This CDR3 comprises 17 residues. Germline-derived CDR1 and CDR2 are LGHNA and YNFKEQ. V was shortened by 0 bases and J by 0 bases, with 15 bases between the two germline ends. The CDR3 reads CASSQEHNAGVSYEQYF. The CDR3, as DNA: TGTGCCAGCAGCCAAGAACACAACGCAGGGGTCTCCTACGAGCAGTACTTC.

This chain connects TRBV5-1 to TRBJ2-5, with a weak D call TRBD2 (5 bases). V was clipped by 4 bases and J by 0 bases, with 7 bases between them. This CDR3 has 13 amino acids. The germline V gene has CDR1 SGHRS and CDR2 YFSETQ. This CDR3 reads CASSQDYQETQYF. CDR3 DNA sequence: TGCGCCAGCAGCCAGGACTACCAAGAGACCCAGTACTTC.

V is TRBV19 and J is TRBJ2-3; TRBD2 aligns across 9 bases. Germline V lookup: CDR1 LNHDA, CDR2 SQIVND (reference sequence). J lost 1 base, V lost 4 bases, and 9 bases had no gene match. The CDR3 extends over 17 amino acids. CDR3 DNA: TGTGCCAGTAGTACGCTAGCGGGAAAGGGAGGCACAGATACGCAGTATTTT. This gives the protein CASSTLAGKGGTDTQYF. Supplemented by reference TRBV19 and TRBJ2-3, the full variable domain reads DGGITQSPKYLFRKEGQNVTLSCEQNLNHDAMYWYRQDPGQGLRLIYYSQIVNDFQKGDIAEGYSVSREKKESFPLTVTSAQKNPTAFYLCASSTLAGKGGTDTQYFGPGTRLTVL.

The genes are TRBV7-6 and TRBJ2-1, with 10 bases lining up with TRBD2. The V gene's germline CDR1 is SGHVS and CDR2 FNYEAQ. V was pared by 4 bases and J by 4 bases, with 7 bases of the junction left unmatched. The CDR3 has 16 residues. The CDR3 region is CASSSKTSGLYNEQFF. The CDR3, as DNA: TGTGCCAGCAGCTCAAAGACTAGCGGGTTATACAATGAGCAGTTCTTC.

In this sample, this clone turned up once. The chain links TRBV9 to TRBJ2-2; 7 bases map to TRBD1. The CDR3 consists of 16 residues. The germline CDR1 and CDR2 sequences are SGDLS and YYNGEE. Trimming took 3 bases from V and 1 from J; bases not matched to a gene: 6. The CDR3, as DNA: TGTGCCAGCAGCGCTGGGGCAGGGGGGAACACCGGGGAGCTGTTTTTT. This sequence encodes CASSAGAGGNTGELFF.

The J gene is TRBJ2-7, the V gene TRBV7-9, with TRBD1 matching 9 bases. Germline-derived CDR1 and CDR2 are SEHNR and FQNEAQ (reference sequence). CDR3 length: 14 residues. The trim removed 5 bases at V and 3 bases at J, leaving 5 bases unmatched. The CDR3 spells CASSRRDRVYEQYF. DNA for the CDR3: TGTGCCAGCAGCCGCCGGGACAGGGTCTACGAGCAGTACTTC.

The J gene is TRBJ2-3, the V gene TRBV5-4; TRBD2 might be the D (6 bases). Trimming removed 3 bases from V and 0 bases from J, with 14 bases in between. Germline loops: CDR1 SGHNT, CDR2 YYREEE (reference sequence). The CDR3 contains 16 residues. The CDR3 bases are TGTGCCAGCAGCTCGGGACTTCCGCTAAGCACAGATACGCAGTATTTT. It is translated as CASSSGLPLSTDTQYF.

The chain links TRBV29-1 to TRBJ2-7, with D perhaps TRBD2 (5 bases). With 6 bases removed from V and 0 bases from J, the gap between germline ends came to 12 bases. There are 13 residues in the CDR3. Looked up from germline, CDR1 is SQVTM and CDR2 is ANQGSEA. DNA of the CDR3: TGCAGCGTAGAAAGCGGTAGCTCCTACGAGCAGTACTTC. It specifies CSVESGSSYEQYF.